A selection of T cell receptor beta chains follows, all from one sample in a study of OX40 agonist ivuxolimab in advanced cancers. Libraries were prepared by immunoSEQ multiplex PCR; TCRdb keeps only in-frame clonotypes and omits some of them. The sample consists of some 110,000 clones, under 95% of them appearing once. The material sequenced was CD4+ or CD8+ T cells sorted from blood, taken in a trial of the OX40 agonist ivuxolimab. The receptors derive from an adult with an advanced solid tumor such as melanoma, head and neck, liver or kidney cancer. CDR3s include the opening cysteine and the closing phenylalanine or tryptophan. A D gene is named only where the DNA matches it firmly. The size field is filled for only some rows; it gives once, few, many or a size class.

V	D	size	J	length	DNA	CDR3
TRBV18	NA	NA	TRBJ2-1	18	TGTGCCAGCTCACCACCGGGACAGGTGCTAGCGGATTACAATGAGCAGTTCTTC	CASSPPGQVLADYNEQFF
TRBV11-2	NA	NA	TRBJ2-2	15	TGTGCCAGCAGCTTGGATCTCGCGAACACCGGGGAGCTGTTTTTT	CASSLDLANTGELFF
TRBV5-4	TRBD2	NA	TRBJ2-5	16	TGTGCCAGCAGAACAACGACAGCGGGAGAACAAGAGACCCAGTACTTC	CASRTTTAGEQETQYF
TRBV6-5	NA	once	TRBJ1-4	12	TGTGCCAGCAGTTATTCGAATGAAAAACTGTTTTTT	CASSYSNEKLFF
TRBV7-6	TRBD2	NA	TRBJ2-1	15	TGTGCCAGCAGCGCTAGCGGGAGGTTAAACAATGAGCAGTTCTTC	CASSASGRLNNEQFF
TRBV28	NA	NA	TRBJ2-6	15	TGTGCCAGCAGGGCGGTGAGCTCTGGGGCCAACGTCCTGACTTTC	CASRAVSSGANVLTF
TRBV28	TRBD2	few	TRBJ2-1	15	TGTGCCAGCAGTTCCAGCGGGAGGGGTGGGAATGAGCAGTTCTTC	CASSSSGRGGNEQFF
TRBV5-1	NA	NA	TRBJ2-1	12	TGCGCCAGCAGCTTTAGGGCCGATGAGCAGTTCTTC	CASSFRADEQFF
TRBV11-3	TRBD1	NA	TRBJ1-1	14	TGTGCCAGCAGCTCCAGGGAGGGGGCCACTGAAGCTTTCTTT	CASSSREGATEAFF
TRBV28	NA	NA	TRBJ2-2	11	TGTGCCAGCGGAAACACCGGGGAGCTGTTTTTT	CASGNTGELFF
TRBV14	TRBD1	NA	TRBJ1-2	16	TGTGCCAGCAGCCAAGTACCAGGGGGCGGTCACTATGGCTACACCTTC	CASSQVPGGGHYGYTF
TRBV6-5	NA	few	TRBJ2-7	13	TGTGCCAGCAGGGGTGGGGAAGCCTACGAGCAGTACTTC	CASRGGEAYEQYF